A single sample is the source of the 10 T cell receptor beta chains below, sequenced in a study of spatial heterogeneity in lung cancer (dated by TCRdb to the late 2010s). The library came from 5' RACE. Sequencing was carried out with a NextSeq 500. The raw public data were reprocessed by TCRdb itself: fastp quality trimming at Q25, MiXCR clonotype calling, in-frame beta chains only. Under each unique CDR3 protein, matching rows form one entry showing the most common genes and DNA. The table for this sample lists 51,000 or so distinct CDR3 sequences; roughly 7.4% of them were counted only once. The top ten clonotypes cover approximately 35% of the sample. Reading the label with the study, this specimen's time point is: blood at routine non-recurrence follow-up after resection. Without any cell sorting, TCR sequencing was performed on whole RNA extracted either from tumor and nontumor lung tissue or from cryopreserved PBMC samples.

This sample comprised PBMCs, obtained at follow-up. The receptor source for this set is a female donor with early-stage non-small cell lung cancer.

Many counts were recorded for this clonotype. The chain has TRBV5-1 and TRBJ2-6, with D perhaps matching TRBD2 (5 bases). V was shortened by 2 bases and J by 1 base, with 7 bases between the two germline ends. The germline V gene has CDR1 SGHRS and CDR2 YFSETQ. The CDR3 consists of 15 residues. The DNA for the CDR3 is TGCGCCAGCAGCTTCTCGGGATCTGGGGCCAACGTCCTGACTTTC. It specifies CASSFSGSGANVLTF.

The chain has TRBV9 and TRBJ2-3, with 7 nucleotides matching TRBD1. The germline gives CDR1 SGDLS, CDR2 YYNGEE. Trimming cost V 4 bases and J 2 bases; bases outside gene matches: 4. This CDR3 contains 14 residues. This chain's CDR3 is CASSFTGVTDTQYF. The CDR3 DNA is TGTGCCAGCAGCTTCACAGGGGTCACAGATACGCAGTATTTT.

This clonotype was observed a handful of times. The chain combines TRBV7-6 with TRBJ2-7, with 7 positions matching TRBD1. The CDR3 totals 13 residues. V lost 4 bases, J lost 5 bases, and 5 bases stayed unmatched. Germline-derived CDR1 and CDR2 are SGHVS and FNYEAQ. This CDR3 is CASSSTDRDEQYF. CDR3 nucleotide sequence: TGTGCCAGCAGCTCAACCGACAGGGACGAGCAGTACTTC.

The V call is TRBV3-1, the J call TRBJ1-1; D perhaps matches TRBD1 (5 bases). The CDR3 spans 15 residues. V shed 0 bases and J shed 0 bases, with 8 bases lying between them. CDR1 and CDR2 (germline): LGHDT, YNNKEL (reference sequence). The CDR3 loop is CASSQDWGLNTEAFF. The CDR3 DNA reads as TGTGCCAGCAGCCAAGATTGGGGCTTGAACACTGAAGCTTTCTTT.

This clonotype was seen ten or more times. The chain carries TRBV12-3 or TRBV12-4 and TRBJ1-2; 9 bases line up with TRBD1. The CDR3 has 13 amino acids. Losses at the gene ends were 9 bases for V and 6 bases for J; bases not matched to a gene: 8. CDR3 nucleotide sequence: TGTGCCAGTCAGGACAGGGGTTATAATGGCTACACCTTC. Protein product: CASQDRGYNGYTF.

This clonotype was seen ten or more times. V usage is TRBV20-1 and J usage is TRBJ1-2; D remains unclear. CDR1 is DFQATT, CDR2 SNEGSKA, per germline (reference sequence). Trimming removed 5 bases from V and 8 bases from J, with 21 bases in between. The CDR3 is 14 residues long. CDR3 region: CSAYLQGFIEGYTF. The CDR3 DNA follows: TGCAGTGCTTACTTACAAGGATTCATCGAAGGCTACACCTTC.

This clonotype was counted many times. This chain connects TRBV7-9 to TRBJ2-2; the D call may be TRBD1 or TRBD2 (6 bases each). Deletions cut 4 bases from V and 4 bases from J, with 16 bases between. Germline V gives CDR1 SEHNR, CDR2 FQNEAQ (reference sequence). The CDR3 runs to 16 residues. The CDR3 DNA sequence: TGTGCCAGCAGCTCCGGGGGTCAGGGGCCCACCGGGGAGCTGTTTTTT. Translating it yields CASSSGGQGPTGELFF.

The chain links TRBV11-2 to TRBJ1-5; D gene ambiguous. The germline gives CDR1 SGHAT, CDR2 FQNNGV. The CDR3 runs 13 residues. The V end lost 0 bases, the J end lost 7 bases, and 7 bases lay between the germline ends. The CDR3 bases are TGTGCCAGCAGCTTAGATTCTACCCAGCCCCAGCATTTT. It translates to CASSLDSTQPQHF.

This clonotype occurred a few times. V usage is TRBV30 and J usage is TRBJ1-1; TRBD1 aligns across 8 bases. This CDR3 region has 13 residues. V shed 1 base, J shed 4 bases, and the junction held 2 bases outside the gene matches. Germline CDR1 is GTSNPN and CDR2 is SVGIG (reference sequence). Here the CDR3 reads CAWSATGGTEAFF. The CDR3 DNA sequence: TGTGCCTGGAGTGCCACAGGGGGCACTGAAGCTTTCTTT. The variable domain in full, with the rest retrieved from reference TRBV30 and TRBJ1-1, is SQTIHQWPATLVQPVGSPLSLECTVEGTSNPNLYWYRQAAGRGLQLLFYSVGIGQISSEVPQNLSASRPQDRQFILSSKKLLLSDSGFYLCAWSATGGTEAFFGQGTRLTVV.

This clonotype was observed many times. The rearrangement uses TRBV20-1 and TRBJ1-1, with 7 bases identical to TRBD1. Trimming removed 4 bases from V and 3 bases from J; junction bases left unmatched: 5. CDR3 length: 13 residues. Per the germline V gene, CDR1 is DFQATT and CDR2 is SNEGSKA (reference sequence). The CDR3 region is CSAIGQVHTEAFF. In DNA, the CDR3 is TGCAGTGCTATAGGACAGGTACACACTGAAGCTTTCTTT.